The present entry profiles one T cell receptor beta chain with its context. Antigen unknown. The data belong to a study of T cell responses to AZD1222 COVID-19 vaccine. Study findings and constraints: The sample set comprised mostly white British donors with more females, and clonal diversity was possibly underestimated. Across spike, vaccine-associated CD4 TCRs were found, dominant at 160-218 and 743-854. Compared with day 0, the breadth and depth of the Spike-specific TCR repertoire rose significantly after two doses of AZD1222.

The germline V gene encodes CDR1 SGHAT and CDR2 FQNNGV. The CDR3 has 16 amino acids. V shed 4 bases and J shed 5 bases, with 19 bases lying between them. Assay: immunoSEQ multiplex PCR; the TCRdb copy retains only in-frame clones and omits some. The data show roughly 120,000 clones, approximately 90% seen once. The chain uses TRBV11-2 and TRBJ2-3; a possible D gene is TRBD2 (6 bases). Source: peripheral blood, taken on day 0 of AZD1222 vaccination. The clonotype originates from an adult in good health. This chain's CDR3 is CASSSLTGLPVDTQYF. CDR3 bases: TGTGCCAGCAGCTCCCTTACGGGACTCCCCGTAGATACGCAGTATTTT.